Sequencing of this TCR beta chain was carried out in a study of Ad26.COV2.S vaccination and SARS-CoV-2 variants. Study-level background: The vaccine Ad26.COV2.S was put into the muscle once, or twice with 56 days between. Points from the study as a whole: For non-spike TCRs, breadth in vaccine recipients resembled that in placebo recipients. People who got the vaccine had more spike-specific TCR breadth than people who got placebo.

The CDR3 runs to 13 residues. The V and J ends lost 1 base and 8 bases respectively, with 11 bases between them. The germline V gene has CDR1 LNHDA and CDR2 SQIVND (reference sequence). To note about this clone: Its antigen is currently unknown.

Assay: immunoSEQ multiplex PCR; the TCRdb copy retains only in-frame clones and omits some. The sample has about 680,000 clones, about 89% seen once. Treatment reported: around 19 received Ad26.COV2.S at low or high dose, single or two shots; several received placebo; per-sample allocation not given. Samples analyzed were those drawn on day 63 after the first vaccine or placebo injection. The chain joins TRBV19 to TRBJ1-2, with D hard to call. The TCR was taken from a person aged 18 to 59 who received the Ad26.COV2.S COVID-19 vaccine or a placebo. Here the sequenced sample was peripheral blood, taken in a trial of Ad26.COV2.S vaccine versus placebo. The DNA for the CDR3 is TGTGCCAGTAGTATAGCGGCAGGCTTAGGCTACACCTTC. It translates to CASSIAAGLGYTF.